A selection of T cell receptor beta chains follows, all from one sample in a study of blood T cells in healthy people across ages. TCRdb passed the 5' RACE reads through MiXCR, listing each CDR3 protein once. The profile covers roughly 1,500,000 distinct CDR3 sequences, with 40% to 50% appearing a single time and 7.9% taken by the ten largest. The source material was blood. The receptors come from a woman under 30 in good health. The CDR3 runs from the conserved cysteine through the conserved F or W. Each record gives: CDR3 protein, CDR3 DNA, J gene, V gene, clone size, D gene. D genes are given only for firm matches. The size field is filled for only some rows; it gives once, few, many or a size class.

CDR3aa: CSATGTSGRSGNEQYF
CDR3nt: TGCAGTGCCACCGGGACTAGCGGGAGGAGTGGGAATGAGCAGTACTTC
j_gene: TRBJ2-5
v_gene: TRBV20-1
abundance: .
d_gene: TRBD2

CDR3aa: CASSGSADRGFEQFF
CDR3nt: TGTGCCAGCAGCGGTTCGGCGGACAGGGGTTTTGAGCAGTTCTTC
j_gene: TRBJ2-1
v_gene: TRBV9
abundance: once
d_gene: TRBD1

CDR3aa: CASRIRTSGSYEQYF
CDR3nt: TGCGCCAGCAGGATAAGGACTAGCGGGAGTTACGAGCAGTACTTC
j_gene: TRBJ2-7
v_gene: TRBV5-1
abundance: .
d_gene: TRBD2

CDR3aa: CSVVVAPNEKLFF
CDR3nt: TGCAGCGTTGTAGTAGCCCCTAATGAAAAACTGTTTTTT
j_gene: TRBJ1-4
v_gene: TRBV29-1
abundance: few
d_gene: .

CDR3aa: CASRLGSTEAFF
CDR3nt: TGTGCCAGCAGGTTGGGAAGCACTGAAGCTTTCTTT
j_gene: TRBJ1-1
v_gene: TRBV6-6
abundance: .
d_gene: .

CDR3aa: CATRQPGGYGYTF
CDR3nt: TGTGCCACCAGGCAGCCAGGGGGGTATGGCTACACCTTC
j_gene: TRBJ1-2
v_gene: TRBV15
abundance: .
d_gene: TRBD1

CDR3aa: CSAPVGGGADTQYF
CDR3nt: TGCAGCGCCCCGGTGGGCGGAGGCGCAGATACGCAGTATTTT
j_gene: TRBJ2-3
v_gene: TRBV29-1
abundance: .
d_gene: .

CDR3aa: CASSPPGSLASYNEQFF
CDR3nt: TGTGCCAGCAGTCCCCCGGGGAGCCTAGCCTCCTACAATGAGCAGTTCTTC
j_gene: TRBJ2-1
v_gene: TRBV6-1
abundance: .
d_gene: .

CDR3aa: CASSLTGSDGYTF
CDR3nt: TGTGCCAGCAGCTTAACCGGATCCGATGGCTACACCTTC
j_gene: TRBJ1-2
v_gene: TRBV7-3
abundance: many
d_gene: .

CDR3aa: CASSNRGVARETQYF
CDR3nt: TGTGCCAGCAGTAACAGGGGCGTAGCTAGGGAGACCCAGTACTTC
j_gene: TRBJ2-5
v_gene: TRBV28
abundance: .
d_gene: TRBD1

CDR3aa: CAISESTAPTYGYTF
CDR3nt: TGTGCCATCAGTGAGTCAACGGCCCCCACCTATGGCTACACCTTC
j_gene: TRBJ1-2
v_gene: TRBV10-3
abundance: .
d_gene: .

CDR3aa: CASSVISGANVLTF
CDR3nt: TGTGCCAGCAGTGTGATCTCTGGGGCCAACGTCCTGACTTTC
j_gene: TRBJ2-6
v_gene: TRBV2
abundance: .
d_gene: .

CDR3aa: CSASGATSGAYNEQFF
CDR3nt: TGCAGTGCCTCAGGCGCAACTAGCGGCGCCTACAATGAGCAGTTCTTC
j_gene: TRBJ2-1
v_gene: TRBV20-1
abundance: .
d_gene: TRBD2

CDR3aa: CSVGGQGNQPQHF
CDR3nt: TGCAGCGTTGGGGGACAGGGCAATCAGCCCCAGCATTTT
j_gene: TRBJ1-5
v_gene: TRBV29-1
abundance: few
d_gene: TRBD1

CDR3aa: CASSLYVGVDGYTF
CDR3nt: TGTGCCAGCAGCTTATATGTCGGGGTGGATGGCTACACCTTC
j_gene: TRBJ1-2
v_gene: TRBV7-2
abundance: many
d_gene: .

CDR3aa: CASFETEPQAYNEQFF
CDR3nt: TGTGCCAGCTTTGAGACGGAGCCACAGGCGTACAATGAGCAGTTCTTC
j_gene: TRBJ2-1
v_gene: TRBV27
abundance: .
d_gene: .

CDR3aa: CASRPTSGSYSYEQYF
CDR3nt: TGCGCCAGCAGGCCGACTAGCGGGAGTTATTCCTACGAGCAGTACTTC
j_gene: TRBJ2-7
v_gene: TRBV5-1
abundance: .
d_gene: TRBD2

CDR3aa: CASRQQGLAGVFF
CDR3nt: TGTGCCAGCAGACAACAGGGACTAGCGGGAGTGTTCTTC
j_gene: TRBJ2-1
v_gene: TRBV27
abundance: few
d_gene: TRBD2

CDR3aa: CASIQGGAQYNEQFF
CDR3nt: TGTGCCAGCATCCAGGGTGGGGCGCAGTACAATGAGCAGTTCTTC
j_gene: TRBJ2-1
v_gene: TRBV2
abundance: .
d_gene: .

CDR3aa: CASSLYQTRETQYF
CDR3nt: TGCGCCAGCAGCCTTTACCAGACGAGAGAGACCCAGTACTTC
j_gene: TRBJ2-5
v_gene: TRBV5-1
abundance: few
d_gene: .

CDR3aa: CASSGRVTGELFF
CDR3nt: TGTGCCAGCAGTGGTCGCGTGACCGGGGAGCTGTTTTTT
j_gene: TRBJ2-2
v_gene: TRBV6-1
abundance: .
d_gene: .

CDR3aa: CASRRTSGGRGETQYF
CDR3nt: TGTGCCAGCAGGAGGACTAGCGGGGGACGGGGAGAGACCCAGTACTTC
j_gene: TRBJ2-5
v_gene: TRBV2
abundance: .
d_gene: TRBD2